This T cell receptor beta chain derives from a study of PD-L1 blockade in urothelial cancer. Study-wide points: More expansion of tumor-associated blood clones, seen at 3 weeks, marked durable-benefit patients.

With respect to this clone: The antigen is undetermined.

This CDR3 spans 13 amino acids. J gave up 2 bases and V 8 bases, and 6 bases lay outside the gene matches. Germline V gene sequence: CDR1 SGHTA, CDR2 FQGNSA. Locally advanced or metastatic urothelial carcinoma affected all patients. Each patient gave between 1 and 8 samples, pretreatment and on-treatment. Assay: immunoSEQ multiplex PCR; the TCRdb copy retains only in-frame clones and omits some. This table has roughly 56,000 clones, roughly four fifths appearing once. The sequencing here drew on PBMCs, taken around atezolizumab (anti-PD-L1) treatment. This TCR derives from a man in his 70s with urothelial cancer. The chain links TRBV7-2 to TRBJ2-7; TRBD1 matches 7 bases. The DNA of the CDR3 is TGTGCCAGCTCCCGGGACAGTACCTACGAGCAGTACTTC. This codes for CASSRDSTYEQYF.